This T cell receptor (beta chain) originates from a study of T cell changes during pregnancy in multiple sclerosis. This clone showed up just once. Sequenced by immunoSEQ multiplex PCR; TCRdb stores in-frame clones only, minus some. Of 45,000 to 50,000 clones in the sample, almost 95% are singletons; the top ten hold almost 4.5%. This clonotype was sampled from a female donor with multiple sclerosis, enrolled in a pregnancy study. The sample in question was CD8+ T cells from peripheral blood mononuclear cells, obtained in the first trimester of pregnancy.

This chain's CDR3 is CASSAALAGGLDEQFF. Written as DNA, the CDR3 is TGTGCCAGCAGTGCCGCACTAGCGGGAGGGCTTGATGAGCAGTTCTTC. This chain links TRBV28 with TRBJ2-1; 13 bases match TRBD2. V lost 5 bases to trimming and J lost 8 bases; unmatched junction nucleotides: 9. This CDR3 spans 16 amino acids. Looked up from germline, CDR1 is MDHEN and CDR2 is SYDVKM.